This T cell receptor beta chain was identified in a study of shared clonotypes between healthy human individuals. Every subset's genomic DNA went evenly onto several immunoSEQ plates. Repertoires were generated with immunoSEQ multiplex PCR, while TCRdb's copy carries only in-frame clones and drops some. The data hold 1,100,000 or so clones, with around 82% observed a single time. The sample taken for sequencing was memory CD4+ T cells from PBMCs. Subset denoted: CD45RA-negative fraction. This receptor was taken from a man between 18 and 29 years old in good health. Some clones in this sample may be carry-over from other donors' samples.

The CDR3 nucleotides read TGTGCCAGCAGCCCGGAGGGGCAAATCGGAGTAGGCACTGAAGCTTTCTTT. This translates into CASSPEGQIGVGTEAFF. J is TRBJ1-1 and V is TRBV9; the D gene is possibly TRBD1 (5 bases). Per the germline V gene, CDR1 is SGDLS and CDR2 is YYNGEE. This CDR3 region has 17 residues. The germline V and J ends were trimmed by 4 bases and 4 bases, with 23 bases remaining between them.